This TCR beta chain comes out of a study of monozygotic twins with inflammatory bowel disease. Points from the study as a whole: Twins with IBD were found to have lower TCRbeta diversity (inverse Simpson) than healthy co-twins.

CDR3 length: 14 amino acids. Germline CDR1 and CDR2: MDHEN and SYDVKM. As for this clonotype: Its antigen is not identified.

cDNA was produced in eight separate reactions per sample. TCRdb reprocessed the 5' RACE reads; each CDR3 protein has one entry and no DNA is given. Its table lists 400,000 to 500,000 distinct CDR3 sequences. This clonotype was sampled from a human donor with ulcerative colitis or Crohn's disease, or a healthy co-twin of an affected twin (not recorded which). The specimen sequenced was blood. The J gene is TRBJ2-3, the V gene TRBV28; TCRdb's D call of TRBD2 is untestable without DNA. This chain's CDR3 is CALSKSRGTDTQYF.